The sequence of this T cell receptor (beta chain) was determined in a study of blood T cell repertoires in COVID-19. Overall study: The samples span acute and convalescent COVID-19 from the United States, Italy and Spain. The cDNA or gDNA used as material had been derived from T cells, B-cell-depleted T cells, or PBMCs.

CDR3 length: 14 residues. V was pared by 2 bases and J by 4 bases, with 0 bases of the junction left unmatched. The V gene's germline CDR1 is SGHTA and CDR2 FQGTGA. In the original workflow: Amplified reference gene primers provided the basis for estimating nucleated cell counts. TCRdb's copy holds only in-frame clones and misses some; the assay was immunoSEQ multiplex PCR. The DNA gave D and trimming, while V, J and clone size come from that table. The sample contains some 170,000 clones, roughly 88% of which appear only once. The TCR was taken from a woman aged 80 or older with active or convalescent COVID-19. This rearrangement joins TRBV7-3 to TRBJ2-2, with 8 bases matching TRBD1. Material: peripheral blood. The DNA of the CDR3 is TGTGCCAGCAGCTTACAGGGGGCCACCGGGGAGCTGTTTTTT. Residues: CASSLQGATGELFF.